The 14 T cell receptor beta chains below all came from one sample that was sequenced in a study of T cell responses to AZD1222 COVID-19 vaccine. The assay was immunoSEQ multiplex PCR, and TCRdb's table has in-frame clones only and misses some. The sample includes some 160,000 clones, about 92% of them seen just once. The sample in question was peripheral blood, obtained on day 0 of AZD1222 vaccination. The receptors stem from an adult in good health.

The rearrangement uses TRBV7-3 and TRBJ1-2; D perhaps matches TRBD1 (5 bases). Trimming pared 5 bases from V and 2 bases from J, leaving 12 bases between. The CDR3 is made up of 14 amino acids. Germline CDR1 is SGHTA and CDR2 is FQGTGA. CDR3 amino acids: CASSPLTENYGYTF. Written as DNA, the CDR3 is TGTGCCAGCAGCCCCTTGACAGAAAACTATGGCTACACCTTC.

The J gene is TRBJ2-7, the V gene TRBV12-3 or TRBV12-4; D is uncertain. The CDR3 runs to 11 residues. V lost 5 bases and J 2 bases, leaving 4 bases between the germline ends. CDR3 sequence: CASSRAYEQYF. CDR3 bases: TGTGCCAGCAGTCGGGCCTACGAGCAGTACTTC.

The chain has TRBV2 and TRBJ2-7; D is possibly TRBD2 (5 bases). This CDR3 has 12 residues. Trimming stripped 6 bases from V and 0 bases from J, with 6 bases between. Germline V gene sequence: CDR1 SNHLY, CDR2 FYNNEI. As DNA, the CDR3 is TGTGCCAGCAGGGGGAGCTCCTACGAGCAGTACTTC. This translates into CASRGSSYEQYF.

The chain carries TRBV7-2 and TRBJ2-2; TRBD2 aligns across 8 bases. Unmatched junction bases numbered 7, after V lost 4 bases and J lost 3 bases. There are 16 residues in the CDR3. Per germline, CDR1 SGHTA and CDR2 FQGNSA. The CDR3 loop is CASSYQPSGYTGELFF. Here the CDR3 DNA reads TGTGCCAGCAGCTACCAACCTAGCGGGTACACCGGGGAGCTGTTTTTT.

V usage is TRBV2 and J usage is TRBJ2-5; D unresolved. The ends were cut back, 8 bases at V and 4 bases at J, with 11 bases in the middle. Germline lookup yields CDR1 SNHLY and CDR2 FYNNEI. CDR3 length: 12 residues. The CDR3 loop reads CASAIALETQYF. In nucleotides, the CDR3 is TGTGCCAGCGCCATAGCTTTAGAGACCCAGTACTTC.

The chain recombines TRBV19 with TRBJ1-4; no firm D call. Germline V CDR1 and CDR2: LNHDA, SQIVND (reference sequence). The CDR3 covers 15 residues. Trimming stripped 4 bases from V and 4 bases from J, with 13 bases between. As DNA, the CDR3 is TGTGCCAGTAGTACCCCACAGAGGAGTAATGAAAAACTGTTTTTT. This translates into CASSTPQRSNEKLFF.

The V and J genes are TRBV6-4 and TRBJ1-1, with D tentatively TRBD1 (6 bases). The CDR3 has 14 residues. Germline V gene data show CDR1 as MRHNA and CDR2 as SNTAGT. Trimming left V 4 bases short and J 4 bases short, with 13 bases between. CDR3 sequence (DNA): TGTGCCAGCAGTGCCCAGGGGTTCGGCACTGAAGCTTTCTTT. Amino acids: CASSAQGFGTEAFF.

This rearrangement joins TRBV19 to TRBJ1-1; D unresolved. The length of the CDR3 is 16 residues. V lost 1 base to trimming and J lost 5 bases, with 17 bases between them. The germline V gene encodes CDR1 LNHDA and CDR2 SQIVND (reference sequence). CDR3: CASSIVAGWMTTEAFF. The CDR3 nucleotides read TGTGCCAGTAGTATAGTTGCGGGGTGGATGACAACTGAAGCTTTCTTT.

The rearrangement joins TRBV6-1 to TRBJ2-1; 8 bases align to TRBD2. Germline values: CDR1 MNHNS, CDR2 SASEGT. The CDR3 runs to 17 residues. The V gene end was trimmed by 2 bases and the J gene end by 0 bases; junction bases not matched to a gene: 6. The CDR3 is CASSESPLADSYNEQFF. CDR3 bases: TGTGCCAGCAGTGAATCCCCACTAGCGGACTCCTACAATGAGCAGTTCTTC.

This clone was counted a few times. The CDR3, as DNA: TGTGCCAGCAGTTACTACCCAGGGAGGGGAAACACCATATATTTT. Its translation: CASSYYPGRGNTIYF. The chain employs TRBV6-6 and TRBJ1-3; maybe TRBD1 (5 bases). Germline V gene data show CDR1 as MNHNY and CDR2 as SVGAGI (reference sequence). V gave up 1 base and J gave up 4 bases, with 11 bases separating them. The CDR3 has 15 residues.

The chain is built from TRBV30 and TRBJ1-6; no definite D call. V was shortened by 3 bases and J by 0 bases, with 0 bases between the two germline ends. Germline CDR1 and CDR2: GTSNPN and SVGIG (reference sequence). CDR3 length: 12 residues. The CDR3 protein is CAWSSYNSPLHF. The CDR3 nucleotides are TGTGCCTGGAGCTCCTATAATTCACCCCTCCACTTT.

This clone was observed once. The chain couples TRBV4-3 to TRBJ2-2; tentative D call: TRBD1 (6 bases). Per the germline V gene, CDR1 is LGHNA and CDR2 is YSLEER. The CDR3 contains 15 residues. Trimming removed 1 base at V and 7 bases at J, with 13 bases between. The CDR3 spells CASSQGGPHDGELFF. In DNA form, the CDR3 reads TGCGCCAGCAGCCAAGGGGGGCCGCATGACGGGGAGCTGTTTTTT.

The rearrangement links TRBV13 to TRBJ2-1; 7 positions match TRBD1. J gave up 4 bases and V 5 bases, and 8 bases lay outside the gene matches. CDR1 is PRHDT, CDR2 FYEKMQ, per germline (reference sequence). This CDR3 spans 15 amino acids. CDR3 nucleotides: TGTGCCAGCAGCCGGGGCAGGGGGTATTACAATGAGCAGTTCTTC. Translation gives CASSRGRGYYNEQFF. Full variable domain (outside the CDR3, taken from reference TRBV13 and TRBJ2-1): AAGVIQSPRHLIKEKRETATLKCYPIPRHDTVYWYQQGPGQDPQFLISFYEKMQSDKGSIPDRFSAQQFSDYHSELNMSSLELGDSALYFCASSRGRGYYNEQFFGPGTRLTVL.

The chain links TRBV15 to TRBJ1-6, with 7 bases that match TRBD1. The ends lost 3 bases at V and 9 bases at J; junction bases unmatched: 8. The germline CDR1 and CDR2 sequences are LNHNV and YYDKDF (reference sequence). The CDR3 is 15 amino acids. In nucleotides, the CDR3 is TGTGCCACCAGCAGTACGAGGGGGCCCACTTCACCCCTCCACTTT. Translated: CATSSTRGPTSPLHF.